Listed below are T cell receptor beta chains from one sample, sequenced in a study of blood T cells in healthy people across ages. MiXCR, run by TCRdb on the 5' RACE reads, gives a single entry per CDR3 protein. The sample includes over 950,000 distinct CDR3 sequences, around two fifths of them seen just once. The sequencing sample was made of blood. The receptor set was obtained from a man in his late teens or twenties in good health. Each CDR3 is given with its conserved first and last residue. Fields, in order: clone size, D gene, V gene, J gene, CDR3 DNA, CDR3 protein. D genes are given only for firm matches. Not all rows give a size; the values are once, few, many and, for expanded clones, a class.

abundance: few
d_gene: .
v_gene: TRBV2
j_gene: TRBJ1-2
CDR3nt: TGTGCCAGCAGACTGGGACGGTATGGCTACACCTTC
CDR3aa: CASRLGRYGYTF

abundance: .
d_gene: TRBD1
v_gene: TRBV20-1
j_gene: TRBJ1-2
CDR3nt: TGCAGTGCTAACTCCGGGACAGGGACCTCTAACTATGGCTACACCTTC
CDR3aa: CSANSGTGTSNYGYTF

abundance: .
d_gene: .
v_gene: TRBV11-1
j_gene: TRBJ1-6
CDR3nt: TGTGCCAGCAGCTTAATGACAGTGAATTCACCCCTCCACTTT
CDR3aa: CASSLMTVNSPLHF

abundance: .
d_gene: .
v_gene: TRBV20-1
j_gene: TRBJ1-5
CDR3nt: TGCAGTGCCGTCCGCCAGGGAGACTATAGCAATCAGCCCCAGCATTTT
CDR3aa: CSAVRQGDYSNQPQHF

abundance: many
d_gene: .
v_gene: TRBV7-2
j_gene: TRBJ2-7
CDR3nt: TGTGCCAGCAGCTTTTCAAAGTATAGCTCCTACGAGCAGTACTTC
CDR3aa: CASSFSKYSSYEQYF

abundance: few
d_gene: .
v_gene: TRBV3-1
j_gene: TRBJ1-2
CDR3nt: TGTGCCAGCAGCCTCGCAAGATTGGCGCCATTCGTGGGTGGCTACACCTTC
CDR3aa: CASSLARLAPFVGGYTF

abundance: .
d_gene: .
v_gene: TRBV4-1
j_gene: TRBJ1-2
CDR3nt: TGCGCCAGCAGCCAAGGCAGGAGTGGGAACTATGGCTACACCTTC
CDR3aa: CASSQGRSGNYGYTF

abundance: many
d_gene: TRBD1
v_gene: TRBV9
j_gene: TRBJ2-3
CDR3nt: TGTGCCAGCAGCGTAGGGACAGGCAGCACAGATACGCAGTATTTT
CDR3aa: CASSVGTGSTDTQYF

abundance: .
d_gene: .
v_gene: TRBV4-2
j_gene: TRBJ1-5
CDR3nt: TGTGCCAGCAGCCAAGCAGGAGATTTCAATCAGCCCCAGCATTTT
CDR3aa: CASSQAGDFNQPQHF

abundance: .
d_gene: .
v_gene: TRBV5-1
j_gene: TRBJ1-6
CDR3nt: TGCGCCAGCAGCGTGGACGGTACTTCACCCCTCCACTTT
CDR3aa: CASSVDGTSPLHF